This TCR beta chain was recovered during a study of blood T cell repertoires in COVID-19. Study in general: Samples of COVID-19 (acute and convalescent) were obtained from the United States, Italy and Spain. PBMCs, B-cell-depleted T cells, or T cells provided the cDNA or gDNA that made up the material.

This clone was detected once. Original handling: From reference gene primer amplification, estimates of nucleated cell counts were derived. The protocol was immunoSEQ multiplex PCR, while the TCRdb copy is restricted to in-frame clones and leaves out a portion. Clone size and V and J calls were adopted from that table, with D and trimming inferred from the DNA. Of about 73,000 clones in the sample, approximately 80% are singletons; the top ten hold approximately 2.5%. The TCR was taken from an older man with active or convalescent COVID-19. The sequenced sample was peripheral blood.

CDR3 sequence reads: CSARDSEAFF. The CDR3 coding sequence is TGCAGTGCCCGGGACAGTGAAGCTTTCTTT. This chain uses TRBV20-1 with TRBJ1-1; 7 nucleotides agree with TRBD1. The V segment lost 6 bases and the J segment 7 bases; nucleotides outside the gene matches: 2. The length of the CDR3 is 10 residues. Germline lookup yields CDR1 DFQATT and CDR2 SNEGSKA (reference sequence).